Included here is one T cell receptor beta chain sequence, with context. The sample comes from a study of blood T cells in healthy people across ages. The J segment lost 2 bases and the V segment lost 4 bases, leaving 13 bases of the junction unmatched. Germline CDR1 and CDR2: SGHAT and FQNNGV. This CDR3 region has 18 residues. Next came a second PCR, run for about 6 to 11 cycles, which used a sample-barcoded 5' primer along with a J-beta primer mix. TCRdb analysed the 5' RACE reads with MiXCR anew, one entry per CDR3 protein. Among about 1.4 million distinct CDR3 sequences listed, 59% were seen once. The sample taken for sequencing was blood. The TCR was taken from a man aged 18 to 29 in good health. This sequence joins TRBV11-2 and TRBJ2-3; TRBD2 matches 9 bases. CDR3 amino acids: CASSSSVRRGGSTDTQYF. The CDR3 region has the DNA TGTGCCAGCAGCTCATCGGTCCGGCGGGGGGGCTCCACAGATACGCAGTATTTT.